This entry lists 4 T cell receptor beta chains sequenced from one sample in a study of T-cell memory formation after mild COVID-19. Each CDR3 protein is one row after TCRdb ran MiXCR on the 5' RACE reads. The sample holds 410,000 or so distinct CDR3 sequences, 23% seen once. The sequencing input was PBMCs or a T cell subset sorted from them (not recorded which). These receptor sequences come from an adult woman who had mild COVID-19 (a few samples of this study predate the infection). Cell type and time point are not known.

The CDR3 here is CASSLVAGGEETQYF. For the CDR3, the DNA is TGCGCCAGCAGCTTGGTGGCCGGGGGCGAAGAGACCCAGTACTTC. The J gene is TRBJ2-5, the V gene TRBV5-1; perhaps D is TRBD1 or TRBD2 (6 bases each). V lost 0 bases and J 3 bases, leaving 12 bases between the germline ends. This CDR3 has 15 amino acids. Germline CDR1 is SGHRS and CDR2 is YFSETQ.

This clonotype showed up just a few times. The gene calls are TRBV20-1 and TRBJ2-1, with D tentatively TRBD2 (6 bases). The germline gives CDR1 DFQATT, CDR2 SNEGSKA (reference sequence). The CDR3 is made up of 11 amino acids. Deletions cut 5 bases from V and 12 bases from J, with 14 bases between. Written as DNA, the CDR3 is TGCAGTGCTCCAACTTGGCGGGGGCAGTTCTTC. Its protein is CSAPTWRGQFF.

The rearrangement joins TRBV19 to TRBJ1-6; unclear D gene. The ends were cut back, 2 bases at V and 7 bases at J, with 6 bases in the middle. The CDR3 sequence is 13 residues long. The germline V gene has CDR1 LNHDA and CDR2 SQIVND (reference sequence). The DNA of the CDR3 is TGTGCCAGTAGTATAATGGGGAATTCACCCCTCCACTTT. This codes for CASSIMGNSPLHF.

The CDR3 loop reads CATSGTGNEKLFF. CDR3 bases: TGTGCCACCTCCGGGACAGGGAATGAAAAACTGTTTTTT. The V gene is TRBV7-9, the J gene TRBJ1-4; TRBD1 agrees at 9 bases. V was pared by 10 bases and J by 5 bases, with 5 bases of the junction left unmatched. The CDR3 runs 13 residues. CDR1 and CDR2 from the germline V gene are SEHNR and FQNEAQ (reference sequence). The full variable domain, its missing parts supplied by reference TRBV7-9 and TRBJ1-4, is DTGVSQNPRHKITKRGQNVTFRCDPISEHNRLYWYRQTLGQGPEFLTYFQNEAQLEKSRLLSDRFSAERPKGSFSTLEIQRTEQGDSAMYLCATSGTGNEKLFFGSGTQLSVL.